This T cell receptor (beta chain) is drawn from a study of blood T cell repertoires in COVID-19 (dated by TCRdb to about 2020). Regarding the research as a whole: Samples from collaborators originated in the United States, Italy and Spain and spanned both the acute and convalescent phases of COVID-19. The material from the prospective study consisted of cDNA or gDNA derived from T cells, B-cell-depleted T cells, or PBMCs. Deeply sampled blood TCRbeta repertoires from subjects exposed to, actively infected with, or recovered from COVID-19 were included in the dataset. A freely available public database, intended as a resource for researchers studying the immune response to SARS-CoV-2, is where the repertoires were released. Samples came from the ongoing ImmuneRACE study (first 160 participants) plus 1,254 subjects from 6 global collaborators. Nearly every sample came with metadata listing a de-identified subject ID, COVID-19 status, age in years and sex. Where available, HLA class I and class II types were taken from metadata supplied by the sample provider and were not determined by assay-based typing. General findings and caveats noted by the study authors: The amount of clinical and demographic metadata varied by source and participant and was provided uncurated.

About this clone: Its antigen remains undetermined. Base qualities are not recorded, but no much larger clone differs from it by a single base.

The collaborating institutions used their own protocols to collect whole blood in K2EDTA tubes. Collaborator samples were shipped for TCRbeta analysis as frozen whole blood, isolated PBMCs, or DNA extracted from either sample type. Trimming accounts for 4 bases at V and 4 bases at J, while the number of junction bases matched to no gene is 7. CDR1 and CDR2 (SGHRS, YFSETQ) derive from the germline V gene. The CDR3, cysteine through phenylalanine, is 15 amino acids long. Only the CDR3 region is kept as DNA, spanning 45 bases read in frame from base 1. TCRbeta CDR3 regions were amplified from genomic DNA using the immunoSEQ Assay, a bias-controlled multiplex PCR. For the original study's pipeline: The number of nucleated cells in each sample was estimated from the amplification of reference gene primers within the assay. To quantify the absolute abundance of each unique TCRbeta CDR3 rearrangement, sequence reads were collapsed and filtered. For each sample, productive Simpson clonality was calculated as the square root of Simpson's diversity index across productive rearrangements. TCRdb took over this immuneACCESS table, retaining in-frame rearrangements with V and J assigned. Such tables are incomplete; in checked studies, under half of the missing clones stem from an unresolved V gene, and the remainder is unexplained. The D gene and trimming were derived from the DNA, and the V and J assignments and clone size from that table. In all, the sample holds about 100,000 clones, and roughly 79% of those were seen once. Jointly, the top ten make up about 12% of the sample.

The clonotype comes from a woman in her 70s with acute or convalescent COVID-19. The chain employs TRBV5-1 and TRBJ2-2, with 7 bases aligning to TRBD1. Sequencing input: peripheral blood. Here the CDR3 is given as CASSITGETTGELFF. In nucleotides, the sequence is TGCGCCAGCAGCATAACAGGGGAGACCACCGGGGAGCTGTTTTTT.